Following are 10 T cell receptor beta chains from one sample sequenced in a study of T-cell reconstitution after alpha-beta-depleted transplantation in children. Unique molecular identifiers were used in preparing the TCRbeta library. TCRdb re-called the PCR reads with MiXCR, one entry per CDR3 protein. The table records hundreds of thousands of distinct CDR3 sequences, roughly 14% of them present only once. The material sequenced was PBMCs, taken before TCRalphabeta/CD19-depleted stem cell transplant. The receptors derive from a girl aged 2 to 9 with congenital amegakaryocytic thrombocytopenia, due to receive a stem cell transplant.

This clonotype came up a few times. V usage is TRBV6-1 and J usage is TRBJ2-1; D is tentatively TRBD1 or TRBD2 (5 bases each). There are 15 residues in the CDR3. Deletions cut 6 bases from V and 6 bases from J, with 18 bases between. The germline CDR1 and CDR2 sequences are MNHNS and SASEGT. CDR3 region: CASRSGRQGPNEQFF. CDR3 coding DNA: TGTGCCAGCAGGAGCGGAAGGCAGGGCCCCAATGAGCAGTTCTTC.

V is TRBV5-1 and J is TRBJ2-1; 7 bases map to TRBD2. V lost 4 bases and J lost 0; bases outside the gene matches: 7. Germline CDR1 and CDR2: SGHRS and YFSETQ. The CDR3 is 16 residues long. CDR3 DNA sequence: TGCGCCAGCAGCCCGGGACTAACAAGCTCCTACAATGAGCAGTTCTTC. It yields the protein CASSPGLTSSYNEQFF.

The gene calls are TRBV30 and TRBJ2-1; 7 bases align to TRBD2. The V gene end was trimmed by 4 bases and the J gene end by 9 bases; junction bases not matched to a gene: 9. Germline-derived CDR1 and CDR2 are GTSNPN and SVGIG (reference sequence). This CDR3 is built from 13 residues. Written as DNA, the CDR3 is TGTGCCTGGAATTTGGCGGGAGTCAGTGAGCAGTTCTTC. It specifies CAWNLAGVSEQFF.

This clonotype was observed many times. The chain carries TRBV29-1 and TRBJ2-3, with no clear D. V lost 2 bases and J 0 bases, leaving 6 bases between the germline ends. Germline V gene sequence: CDR1 SQVTM, CDR2 ANQGSEA. The CDR3 has 13 residues. This chain's CDR3 is CSVETLSTDTQYF. CDR3 nucleotides: TGCAGCGTTGAAACCCTTAGCACAGATACGCAGTATTTT.

Many counts were recorded for this clonotype. This chain connects TRBV20-1 to TRBJ2-7; 8 positions match TRBD2. The CDR3 runs 13 residues. Trimming took 6 bases from V and 5 from J; bases not matched to a gene: 9. Germline V gives CDR1 DFQATT, CDR2 SNEGSKA (reference sequence). The CDR3 spells CSATELAAHEQYF. In nucleotides, the CDR3 is TGCAGTGCGACAGAACTAGCGGCCCACGAGCAGTACTTC.

This chain uses TRBV7-8 with TRBJ1-3, with D possibly being TRBD1 (5 bases). V shed 5 bases and J shed 4 bases, with 12 bases lying between them. Germline CDR1 and CDR2: SGHVS and FQNEAQ. The CDR3 loop spans 14 amino acids. The CDR3 DNA sequence: TGTGCCAGCAGCCGGGGGAGTCCAGGAAACACCATATATTTT. Its protein product is CASSRGSPGNTIYF. Drawing the rest from reference TRBV7-8 and TRBJ1-3, the complete variable domain is GAGVSQSPRYKVAKRGQDVALRCDPISGHVSLFWYQQALGQGPEFLTYFQNEAQLDKSGLPSDRFFAERPEGSVSTLKIQRTQQEDSAVYLCASSRGSPGNTIYFGEGSWLTVV.

This clonotype was counted between two and nine times. V usage is TRBV20-1 and J usage is TRBJ2-1; 7 nucleotides align to TRBD2. The J segment lost 10 bases and the V segment lost 6 bases, leaving 12 bases of the junction unmatched. The CDR3 is 13 residues long. Germline V gene sequence: CDR1 DFQATT, CDR2 SNEGSKA (reference sequence). The CDR3 spells CSARRSGGGEQFF. CDR3 coding DNA: TGCAGTGCCCGTCGATCGGGAGGCGGGGAGCAGTTCTTC.

This clonotype was detected a few times. The chain recombines TRBV19 with TRBJ1-2; 8 bases are a match to TRBD1. CDR1 LNHDA and CDR2 SQIVND come from the germline V gene (reference sequence). The CDR3 covers 14 residues. After removal of 4 bases from V and 5 bases from J, the junction contained 6 bases not matched to a gene. In DNA, the CDR3 is TGTGCCAGTAGTACCGGCAGGGGGCTATATGGCTACACCTTC. Translation: CASSTGRGLYGYTF.

This chain joins TRBV20-1 and TRBJ1-6; no clear D. V lost 3 bases and J lost 7, with 13 bases in between. Germline V gene data show CDR1 as DFQATT and CDR2 as SNEGSKA (reference sequence). The CDR3 sequence is 14 residues long. The CDR3 reads CSASEEFGNSPLHF. CDR3 bases: TGCAGTGCTAGTGAGGAATTCGGGAATTCACCCCTCCACTTT.

The chain uses TRBV14 and TRBJ2-5; D possibly corresponds to TRBD2 (6 bases). Germline CDR1 is SGHDN and CDR2 is FVKESK. The V gene lost 7 bases and the J gene lost 1 base, with 16 bases spanning the gap. This CDR3 region has 15 residues. CDR3 DNA sequence: TGTGCCAGCACTTTACGGGAGATTCTCCAAGAGACCCAGTACTTC. This codes for CASTLREILQETQYF.